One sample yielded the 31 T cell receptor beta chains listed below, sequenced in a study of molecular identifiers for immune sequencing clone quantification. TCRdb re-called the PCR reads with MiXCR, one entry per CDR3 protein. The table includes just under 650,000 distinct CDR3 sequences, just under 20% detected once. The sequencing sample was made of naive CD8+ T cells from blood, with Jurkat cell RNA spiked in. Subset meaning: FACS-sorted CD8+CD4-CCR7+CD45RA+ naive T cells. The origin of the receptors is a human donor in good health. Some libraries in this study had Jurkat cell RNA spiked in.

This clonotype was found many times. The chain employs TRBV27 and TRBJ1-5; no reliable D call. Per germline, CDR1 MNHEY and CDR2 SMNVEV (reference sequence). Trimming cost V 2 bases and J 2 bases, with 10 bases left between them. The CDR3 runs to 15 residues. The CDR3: CASSLIPLGNQPQHF. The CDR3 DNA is TGTGCCAGCAGTTTAATCCCGCTTGGCAATCAGCCCCAGCATTTT.

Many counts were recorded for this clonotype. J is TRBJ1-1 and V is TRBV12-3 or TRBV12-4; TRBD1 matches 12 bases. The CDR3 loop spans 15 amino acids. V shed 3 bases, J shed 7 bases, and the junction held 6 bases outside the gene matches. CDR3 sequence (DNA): TGTGCCAGCAGTTTGTGGGACAGGGGGCTAAGTGAAGCTTTCTTT. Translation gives CASSLWDRGLSEAFF.

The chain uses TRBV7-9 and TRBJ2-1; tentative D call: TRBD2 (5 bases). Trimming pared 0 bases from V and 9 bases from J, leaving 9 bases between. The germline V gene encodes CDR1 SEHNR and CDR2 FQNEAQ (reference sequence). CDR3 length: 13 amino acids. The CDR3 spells CASSLADFSEQFF. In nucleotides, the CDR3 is TGTGCCAGCAGCTTAGCGGACTTTTCTGAGCAGTTCTTC.

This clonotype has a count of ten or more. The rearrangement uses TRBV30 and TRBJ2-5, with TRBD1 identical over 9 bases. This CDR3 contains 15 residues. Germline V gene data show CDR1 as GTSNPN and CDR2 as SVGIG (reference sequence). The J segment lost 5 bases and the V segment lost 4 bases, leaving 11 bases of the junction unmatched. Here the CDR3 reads CAWNAGTGFSETQYF. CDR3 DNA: TGTGCCTGGAACGCCGGGACAGGGTTTTCGGAGACCCAGTACTTC.

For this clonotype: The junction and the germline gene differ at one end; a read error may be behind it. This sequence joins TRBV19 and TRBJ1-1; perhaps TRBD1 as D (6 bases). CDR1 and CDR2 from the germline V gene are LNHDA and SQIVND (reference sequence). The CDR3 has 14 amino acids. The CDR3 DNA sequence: TGTGCCAGTACCAACAGGGAGTCGAACACTGAAACTTTCTTT. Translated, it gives CASTNRESNTETFF.

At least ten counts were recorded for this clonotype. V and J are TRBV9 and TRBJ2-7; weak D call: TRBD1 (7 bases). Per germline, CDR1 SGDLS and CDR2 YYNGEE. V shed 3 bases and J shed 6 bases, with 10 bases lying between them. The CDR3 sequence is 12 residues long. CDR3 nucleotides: TGTGCCAGCAGCGGGCAGGGGGGCGAGCAGTACTTC. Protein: CASSGQGGEQYF.

The CDR3 reads CSARDSAGNSYEQYF. CDR3 nucleotides: TGCAGTGCTAGAGATAGCGCGGGGAACTCCTACGAGCAGTACTTC. This rearrangement joins TRBV20-1 to TRBJ2-7; the D gene is possibly TRBD2 (6 bases). V was trimmed by 0 bases and J by 0 bases, leaving 12 bases between them. The CDR3 extends over 15 amino acids. The germline CDR1 and CDR2 sequences are DFQATT and SNEGSKA (reference sequence).

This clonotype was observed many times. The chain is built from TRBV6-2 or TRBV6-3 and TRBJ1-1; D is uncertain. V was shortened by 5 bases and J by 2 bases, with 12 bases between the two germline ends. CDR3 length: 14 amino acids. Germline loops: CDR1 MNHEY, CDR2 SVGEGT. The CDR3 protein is CASSKPGANTEAFF. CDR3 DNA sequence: TGTGCCAGCAGTAAACCGGGAGCCAACACTGAAGCTTTCTTT.

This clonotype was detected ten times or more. CDR3: CASSQDPGTRERTQYF. The DNA for the CDR3 is TGCGCCAGCAGCCAAGATCCGGGGACTAGAGAGAGGACCCAGTACTTC. The chain has TRBV4-3 and TRBJ2-5; TRBD2 matches 8 bases. This CDR3 has 16 residues. CDR1 and CDR2 from the germline V gene are LGHNA and YSLEER. V was clipped by 0 bases and J by 7 bases; unmatched bases: 10.

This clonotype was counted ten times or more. The CDR3 here is CASSPLQGMHTEAFF. The CDR3 DNA reads as TGTGCCAGCAGCCCCCTACAGGGGATGCACACTGAAGCTTTCTTT. The rearrangement uses TRBV11-2 and TRBJ1-1, with 7 bases lining up with TRBD1. Losses at the gene ends were 5 bases for V and 3 bases for J; bases not matched to a gene: 9. CDR3 length: 15 amino acids. Germline V gene data show CDR1 as SGHAT and CDR2 as FQNNGV.

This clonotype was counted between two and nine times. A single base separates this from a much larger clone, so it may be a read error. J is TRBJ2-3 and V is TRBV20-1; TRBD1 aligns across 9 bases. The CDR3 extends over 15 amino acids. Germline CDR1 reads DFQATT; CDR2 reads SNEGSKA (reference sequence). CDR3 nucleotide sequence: TGCAGTGCGAGGGACAGGGAGGAGGTTGTTGATACGCGGTATTTT. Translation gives CSARDREEVVDTRYF.

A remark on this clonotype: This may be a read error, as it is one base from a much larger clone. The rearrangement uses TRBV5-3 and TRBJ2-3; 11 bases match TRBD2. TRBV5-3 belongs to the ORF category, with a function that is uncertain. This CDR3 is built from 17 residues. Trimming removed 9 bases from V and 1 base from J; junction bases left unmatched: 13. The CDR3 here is CANSSLAGGMGTDTQYF. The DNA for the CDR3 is TGTGCCAACAGCTCCCTAGCGGGAGGAATGGGCACAGATACGCAGTATTTT.

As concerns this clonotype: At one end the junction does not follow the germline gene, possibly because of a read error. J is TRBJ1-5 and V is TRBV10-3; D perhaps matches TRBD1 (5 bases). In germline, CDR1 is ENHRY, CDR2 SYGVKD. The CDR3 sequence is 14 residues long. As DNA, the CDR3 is TGTGCCATCAGTGAAGCGCAGGGCAATCGGCCCCAGCATTTT. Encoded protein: CAISEAQGNRPQHF.

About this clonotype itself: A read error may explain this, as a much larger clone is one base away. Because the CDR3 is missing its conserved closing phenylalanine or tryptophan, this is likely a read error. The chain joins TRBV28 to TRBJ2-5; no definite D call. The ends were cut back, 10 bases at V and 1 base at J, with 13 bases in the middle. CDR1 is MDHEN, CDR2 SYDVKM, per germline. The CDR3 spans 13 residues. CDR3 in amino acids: CATLPFGQETQYL. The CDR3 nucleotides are TGTGCCACCCTTCCTTTTGGCCAAGAGACCCAGTACCTC.

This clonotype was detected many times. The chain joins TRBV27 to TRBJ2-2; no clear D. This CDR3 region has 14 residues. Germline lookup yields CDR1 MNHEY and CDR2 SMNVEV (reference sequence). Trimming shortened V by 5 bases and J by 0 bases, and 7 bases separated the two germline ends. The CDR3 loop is CASSGGTNTGELFF. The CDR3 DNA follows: TGTGCCAGCAGTGGTGGCACGAACACCGGGGAGCTGTTTTTT.

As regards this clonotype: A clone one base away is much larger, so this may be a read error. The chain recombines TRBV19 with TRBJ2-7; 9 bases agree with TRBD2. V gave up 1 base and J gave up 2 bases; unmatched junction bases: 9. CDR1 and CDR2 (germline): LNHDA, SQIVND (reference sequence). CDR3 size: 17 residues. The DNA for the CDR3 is TGTGCCAGTAGTATAGCACTTGTAGGCGGGGGGGCCTACGAGCAGTACTTC. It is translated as CASSIALVGGGAYEQYF.

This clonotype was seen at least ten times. Here the CDR3 DNA reads TGCAGCGTTGCTGGTGTTGGGAAACTCCTCTACGAGCAGTACTTC. Amino acids: CSVAGVGKLLYEQYF. The gene calls are TRBV29-1 and TRBJ2-7; no firm D call. In germline, CDR1 is SQVTM, CDR2 ANQGSEA. The CDR3 extends over 15 amino acids. Trimming removed 4 bases at V and 3 bases at J, with 19 bases between.

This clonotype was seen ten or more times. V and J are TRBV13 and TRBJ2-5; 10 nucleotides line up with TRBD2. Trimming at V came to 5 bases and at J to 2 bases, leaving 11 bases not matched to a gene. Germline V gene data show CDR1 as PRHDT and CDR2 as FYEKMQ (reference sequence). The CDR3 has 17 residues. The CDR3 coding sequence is TGTGCCAGCAGCCCTTGGACTAGCGGCGACCAGCAAGAGACCCAGTACTTC. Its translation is CASSPWTSGDQQETQYF. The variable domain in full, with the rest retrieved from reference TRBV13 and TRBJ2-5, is AAGVIQSPRHLIKEKRETATLKCYPIPRHDTVYWYQQGPGQDPQFLISFYEKMQSDKGSIPDRFSAQQFSDYHSELNMSSLELGDSALYFCASSPWTSGDQQETQYFGPGTRLLVL.

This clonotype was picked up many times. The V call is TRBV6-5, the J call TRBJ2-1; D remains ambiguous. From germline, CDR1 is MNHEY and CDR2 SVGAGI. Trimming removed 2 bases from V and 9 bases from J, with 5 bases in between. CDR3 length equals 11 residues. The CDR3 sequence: CASSYGAEQFF. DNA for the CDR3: TGTGCCAGCAGTTACGGAGCTGAGCAGTTCTTC.

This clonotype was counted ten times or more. The CDR3 DNA reads as TGTGCCAGCAGCCAATCGGACAGGGTCGACAATCAGCCCCAGCATTTT. Translating it yields CASSQSDRVDNQPQHF. This chain links TRBV4-2 with TRBJ1-5; TRBD1 aligns across 8 bases. Trimming took 2 bases from V and 3 from J; bases not matched to a gene: 6. The CDR3 spans 16 residues. CDR1 LGHNA and CDR2 YNFKEQ come from the germline V gene.

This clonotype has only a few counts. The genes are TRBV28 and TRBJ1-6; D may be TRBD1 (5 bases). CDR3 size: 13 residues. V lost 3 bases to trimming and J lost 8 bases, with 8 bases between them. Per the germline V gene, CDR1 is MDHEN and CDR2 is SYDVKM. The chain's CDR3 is CASSFRVHSPLHF. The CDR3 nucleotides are TGTGCCAGCAGTTTCAGGGTACATTCACCCCTCCACTTT.

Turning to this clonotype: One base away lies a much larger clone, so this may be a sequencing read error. The CDR3 DNA reads as TGTGCCAGCAGCTCGGCCAAGATCAGCGGGGGCTACGAGCAGTACTTC. Translating it yields CASSSAKISGGYEQYF. The chain joins TRBV5-3 to TRBJ2-7; TRBD2 matches 8 bases. TRBV5-3 is an ORF, with its function uncertain. The CDR3 has 16 amino acids.

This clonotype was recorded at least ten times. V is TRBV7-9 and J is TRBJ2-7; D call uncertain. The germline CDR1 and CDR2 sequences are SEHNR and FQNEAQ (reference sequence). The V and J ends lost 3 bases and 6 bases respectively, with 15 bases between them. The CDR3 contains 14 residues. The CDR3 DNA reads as TGTGCCAGCAGCTTGGACGGGCTGCCCCTCGAGCAGTACTTC. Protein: CASSLDGLPLEQYF.

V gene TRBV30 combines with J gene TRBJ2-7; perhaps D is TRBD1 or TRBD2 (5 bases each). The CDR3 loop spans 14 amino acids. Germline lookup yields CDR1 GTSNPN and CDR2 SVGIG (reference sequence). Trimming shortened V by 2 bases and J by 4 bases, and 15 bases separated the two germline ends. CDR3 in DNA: TGTGCCTGGAGTATAGGGGACCCTCGGTACGAGCAGTACTTC. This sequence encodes CAWSIGDPRYEQYF.

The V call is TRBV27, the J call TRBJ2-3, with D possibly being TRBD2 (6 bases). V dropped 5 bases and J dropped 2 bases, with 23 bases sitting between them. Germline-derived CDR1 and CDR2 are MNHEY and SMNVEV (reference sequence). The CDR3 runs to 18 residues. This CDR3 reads CASSPSPSGREFTDTQYF. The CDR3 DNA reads TGTGCCAGCAGTCCGTCCCCTTCGGGGCGGGAATTCACAGATACGCAGTATTTT.

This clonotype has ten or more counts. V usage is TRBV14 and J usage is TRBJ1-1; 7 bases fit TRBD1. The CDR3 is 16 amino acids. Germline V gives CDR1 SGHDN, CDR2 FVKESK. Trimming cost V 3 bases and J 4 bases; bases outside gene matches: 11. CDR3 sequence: CASSQFTGALGTEAFF. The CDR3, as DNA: TGTGCCAGCAGCCAGTTCACAGGGGCCCTGGGCACTGAAGCTTTCTTT.

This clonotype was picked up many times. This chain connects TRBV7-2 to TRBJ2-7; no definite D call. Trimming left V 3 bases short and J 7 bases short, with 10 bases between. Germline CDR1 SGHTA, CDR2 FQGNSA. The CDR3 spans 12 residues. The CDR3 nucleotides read TGTGCCAGCAGCTTTGGGGTTCGGGAGCAGTACTTC. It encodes CASSFGVREQYF.

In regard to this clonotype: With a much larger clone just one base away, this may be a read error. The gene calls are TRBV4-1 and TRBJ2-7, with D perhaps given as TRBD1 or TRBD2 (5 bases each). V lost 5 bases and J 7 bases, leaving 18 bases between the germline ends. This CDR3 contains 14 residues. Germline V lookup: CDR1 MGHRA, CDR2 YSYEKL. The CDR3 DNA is TGCGCCAGCAGCTTACAGGTGGCCCGGAGGGAGCAGTACTTC. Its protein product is CASSLQVARREQYF.

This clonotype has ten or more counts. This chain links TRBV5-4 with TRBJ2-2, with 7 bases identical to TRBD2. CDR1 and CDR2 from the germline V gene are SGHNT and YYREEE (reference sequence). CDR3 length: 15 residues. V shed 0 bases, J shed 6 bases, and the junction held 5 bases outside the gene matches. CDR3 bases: TGTGCCAGCAGCTTGGGGGTAGCGGGCCCCGGGGAGCTGTTTTTT. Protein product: CASSLGVAGPGELFF.

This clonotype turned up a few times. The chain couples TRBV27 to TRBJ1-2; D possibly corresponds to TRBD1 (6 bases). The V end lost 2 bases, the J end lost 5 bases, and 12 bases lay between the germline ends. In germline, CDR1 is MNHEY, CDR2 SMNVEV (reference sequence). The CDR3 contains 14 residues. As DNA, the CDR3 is TGTGCCAGCAGTTTAAATGGGGGCGAGTATGGCTACACCTTC. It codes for CASSLNGGEYGYTF.

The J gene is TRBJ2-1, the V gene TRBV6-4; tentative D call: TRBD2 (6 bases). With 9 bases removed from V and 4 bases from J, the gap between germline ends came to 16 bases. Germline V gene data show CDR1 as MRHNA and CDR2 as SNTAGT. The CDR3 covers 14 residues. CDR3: CASPRRDGYNEQFF. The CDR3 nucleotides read TGTGCCAGTCCCAGGCGGGATGGTTACAATGAGCAGTTCTTC.